This T cell receptor beta chain was profiled in a study of shared clonotypes between healthy human individuals. TCRdb keeps only in-frame clones here, not all; method: immunoSEQ multiplex PCR. The table shows some 1 million clones, with 60% to 80% occurring only once. Study-level results: Relative to their counterparts shared across all four donors, non-shared clonotypes exhibited diminished generation probabilities.

As regards this clone: Its target is not known.

The CDR3 spans 16 residues. With 0 bases removed from V and 2 bases from J, the gap between germline ends came to 14 bases. Germline CDR1 is SGHRS and CDR2 is YFSETQ. The source material was memory CD4+ T cells sorted from blood. This sample's subset: CD45RA-negative fraction. The rearrangement links TRBV5-1 to TRBJ1-1; no reliable D call. The source is a man younger than 35 in good health. CDR3 nucleotides: TGCGCCAGCAGCTTGGATTTTAGGGCGACCAACACTGAAGCTTTCTTT. Protein product: CASSLDFRATNTEAFF. Looking up the rest from reference TRBV5-1 and TRBJ1-1 gives the full variable domain: KAGVTQTPRYLIKTRGQQVTLSCSPISGHRSVSWYQQTPGQGLQFLFEYFSETQRNKGNFPGRFSGRQFSNSRSEMNVSTLELGDSALYLCASSLDFRATNTEAFFGQGTRLTVV.